This is a list of T cell receptor beta chains from one sample in a study of blood T cell repertoires in COVID-19. Using immunoSEQ multiplex PCR, the repertoire was profiled, and TCRdb retains in-frame clones only, with some absent. This table has about 190,000 clones, 76% appearing once. The sample taken for sequencing was PBMCs or T cells enriched from blood (not recorded which). Receptor source: a woman aged 45-65 years with acute COVID-19. CDR3s include the opening cysteine and the closing phenylalanine or tryptophan. Each record gives: CDR3 length, clone size, V gene, J gene, D gene, CDR3 protein, CDR3 DNA. D genes are given only for firm matches. Expanded clones get a size class; other rows say once, few or many, or leave the size out.

15	once	TRBV6-5	TRBJ1-1	.	CASSYSGRVSTEAFF	TGTGCCAGCAGTTACTCAGGGAGGGTGAGCACTGAAGCTTTCTTT
13	few	TRBV12-3/TRBV12-4	TRBJ1-6	.	CASSPGGNSPLHF	TGTGCCAGCAGCCCCGGAGGCAATTCACCCCTCCACTTT
16	.	TRBV3-1/TRBV3-2	TRBJ2-1	.	CASSPPDSGMGHEQFF	TGTGCCAGCAGCCCCCCTGACTCGGGGATGGGCCATGAGCAGTTCTTC
13	.	TRBV7-7	TRBJ2-2	.	CASSLHFSGELFF	TGTGCCAGCAGCTTACACTTCTCCGGGGAGCTGTTTTTT
14	.	TRBV11-3	TRBJ2-3	TRBD1	CASSTGQGTDTQYF	TGTGCCAGCAGCACAGGACAGGGCACAGATACGCAGTATTTT
17	.	TRBV18	TRBJ1-2	.	CASSPPGRGGYTYGYTF	TGTGCCAGCTCACCACCAGGTCGGGGGGGATATACCTATGGCTACACCTTC
14	.	TRBV6-5	TRBJ1-2	.	CASSPGGSGYGYTF	TGTGCCAGCAGCCCCGGAGGCTCAGGCTATGGCTACACCTTC
17	.	TRBV5-1	TRBJ2-4	TRBD1	CASSLASTGGPGNIQYF	TGCGCCAGCAGCTTGGCGTCCACAGGGGGGCCGGGAAACATTCAGTACTTC
15	.	TRBV5-4	TRBJ1-5	.	CASSLAPGGNQPQHF	TGTGCCAGCAGCTTGGCCCCGGGGGGCAATCAGCCCCAGCATTTT
15	.	TRBV5-6	TRBJ1-5	.	CASSRDLDVGQPQHF	TGTGCCAGCAGCCGGGATCTTGATGTTGGGCAGCCCCAGCATTTT
14	.	TRBV3-1/TRBV3-2	TRBJ1-2	TRBD1	CASSPTGTGPGYTF	TGTGCCAGCAGCCCAACCGGGACAGGGCCTGGCTACACCTTC
13	few	TRBV12-3/TRBV12-4	TRBJ1-1	.	CASVYGFGTEAFF	TGTGCCAGCGTTTACGGGTTTGGCACTGAAGCTTTCTTT
16	.	TRBV4-1	TRBJ1-5	TRBD1	CASSQEGGAGNQPQHF	TGCGCCAGCAGCCAAGAAGGGGGCGCCGGCAATCAGCCCCAGCATTTT
15	.	TRBV19	TRBJ2-1	.	CASTPLGTLVAKQFF	TGTGCCAGTACCCCACTTGGGACACTCGTTGCGAAGCAGTTCTTC
14	.	TRBV7-3	TRBJ2-5	TRBD1	CASSLGTGQETQYF	TGTGCCAGCAGCTTAGGGACAGGGCAAGAGACCCAGTACTTC
11	.	TRBV4-1	TRBJ1-2	TRBD1	CASGGQGGYTF	TGCGCCAGCGGTGGACAGGGAGGCTACACCTTC
13	few	TRBV11-3	TRBJ2-3	.	CASSLVFQGTQYF	TGTGCCAGCAGCTTAGTGTTCCAGGGGACGCAGTATTTT
14	.	TRBV19	TRBJ2-1	.	CASSIQLANVEQFF	TGTGCCAGTAGTATTCAATTGGCAAATGTCGAGCAGTTCTTC
16	.	TRBV6-5	TRBJ2-5	.	CASSYPRDHPKETQYF	TGTGCCAGCAGTTACCCTCGAGATCACCCAAAAGAGACCCAGTACTTC
15	.	TRBV27	TRBJ1-1	.	CASSSPRGLNTEAFF	TGTGCCAGCAGTTCCCCAAGGGGCTTGAACACTGAAGCTTTCTTT
12	.	TRBV6-5	TRBJ1-2	.	CASSDRNYGYTF	TGTGCCAGCAGCGACAGGAACTATGGCTACACCTTC
15	.	TRBV5-1	TRBJ1-2	.	CASSFSTDSFYGYTF	TGCGCCAGCAGCTTCTCTACGGACAGCTTCTATGGCTACACCTTC
14	.	TRBV6-5	TRBJ1-1	.	CASRLLRGYTEAFF	TGTGCCAGCAGACTACTGCGGGGGTACACTGAAGCTTTCTTT
15	.	TRBV18	TRBJ1-2	.	CASSPGSPAPYGYTF	TGTGCCAGCTCACCAGGGAGCCCCGCTCCCTATGGCTACACCTTC
12	few	TRBV5-1	TRBJ1-2	.	CASSRTADGYTF	TGCGCCAGCAGCAGGACAGCTGATGGCTACACCTTC
14	once	TRBV28	TRBJ2-3	.	CASSSSTGTDTQYF	TGTGCCAGCAGTTCGTCAACGGGGACAGATACGCAGTATTTT
14	few	TRBV5-1	TRBJ2-5	.	CASSLGQGQETQYF	TGCGCCAGCAGCTTGGGGCAGGGCCAAGAGACCCAGTACTTC
14	.	TRBV28	TRBJ1-1	.	CASTLQVENTEAFF	TGTGCCAGCACCTTGCAGGTGGAGAACACTGAAGCTTTCTTT
16	.	TRBV7-6	TRBJ2-1	TRBD2	CASSPQSGGAYGEQFF	TGTGCCAGCAGCCCGCAGAGCGGGGGGGCTTACGGTGAGCAGTTCTTC
16	.	TRBV6-5	TRBJ1-4	.	CASSYTSRASNEKLFF	TGTGCCAGCAGTTACACGTCGAGGGCTTCTAATGAAAAACTGTTTTTT
15	.	TRBV18	TRBJ1-1	.	CASSPTAIRDTEAFF	TGTGCCAGCTCACCGACGGCGATTCGGGACACTGAAGCTTTCTTT
14	.	TRBV3-1/TRBV3-2	TRBJ1-6	.	CASSPGTTNSPLHF	TGTGCCAGCAGCCCGGGGACTACTAATTCACCCCTCCACTTT
15	few	TRBV18	TRBJ1-2	TRBD1	CASSDRDRPNYGYTF	TGTGCCAGCTCAGACCGGGACAGACCCAACTATGGCTACACCTTC
17	.	TRBV27	TRBJ1-6	.	CASGWPPGSSYNSPLHF	TGTGCCAGCGGATGGCCCCCGGGAAGCTCCTATAATTCACCCCTCCACTTT
13	.	TRBV27	TRBJ1-5	.	CASRRQENQPQHF	TGTGCCAGCAGAAGACAGGAAAATCAGCCCCAGCATTTT
17	.	TRBV16	TRBJ1-2	.	CASSRMQVSRGTGGYTF	TGTGCCAGCAGCCGGATGCAGGTCTCTAGGGGAACGGGTGGCTACACCTTC
14	.	TRBV25-1	TRBJ1-5	.	CASSEYRAGQPQHF	TGTGCCAGCAGTGAATACAGGGCTGGTCAGCCCCAGCATTTT
13	many	TRBV5-1	TRBJ1-1	.	CASSLATRPEAFF	TGCGCCAGCAGCTTGGCCACGCGTCCTGAAGCTTTCTTT
15	.	TRBV10-3	TRBJ2-3	TRBD2	CATRLSGGVTDTQYF	TGTGCCACCCGGCTGAGCGGGGGGGTTACAGATACGCAGTATTTT
14	.	TRBV6-5	TRBJ1-6	.	CASSLKEFNSPLHF	TGTGCCAGCAGCCTCAAGGAGTTTAATTCACCCCTCCACTTT
15	once	TRBV6-6	TRBJ1-5	TRBD1	CASRKGDRANQPQHF	TGTGCCAGCAGGAAGGGCGACAGGGCCAATCAGCCCCAGCATTTT
18	.	TRBV18	TRBJ2-3	TRBD2	CASSPRVSGSGGADTQYF	TGTGCCAGCTCACCACGCGTGTCCGGTAGCGGGGGGGCAGATACGCAGTATTTT
17	once	TRBV4-2	TRBJ2-1	TRBD2	CASSQSGTSGAYNEQFF	TGTGCCAGCAGCCAATCGGGGACTAGCGGGGCCTACAATGAGCAGTTCTTC
15	medium-sized	TRBV7-2	TRBJ1-2	.	CASSPPSGGVDGYTF	TGTGCCAGCAGCCCTCCGAGCGGGGGGGTTGACGGCTACACCTTC
11	.	TRBV6-2/TRBV6-3	TRBJ2-5	.	CASSQGGTQYF	TGTGCCAGCAGTCAGGGGGGGACCCAGTACTTC
17	.	TRBV19	TRBJ2-3	TRBD2	CASSIVGAGGTTDTQYF	TGTGCCAGTAGTATTGTCGGAGCGGGGGGGACCACAGATACGCAGTATTTT
12	.	TRBV5-1	TRBJ1-2	TRBD1	CASSGQGYGYTF	TGCGCCAGCAGCGGACAGGGCTATGGCTACACCTTC
16	.	TRBV9	TRBJ1-1	.	CASSVGGTFRGTEAFF	TGTGCCAGCAGCGTCGGAGGGACCTTCCGAGGGACTGAAGCTTTCTTT